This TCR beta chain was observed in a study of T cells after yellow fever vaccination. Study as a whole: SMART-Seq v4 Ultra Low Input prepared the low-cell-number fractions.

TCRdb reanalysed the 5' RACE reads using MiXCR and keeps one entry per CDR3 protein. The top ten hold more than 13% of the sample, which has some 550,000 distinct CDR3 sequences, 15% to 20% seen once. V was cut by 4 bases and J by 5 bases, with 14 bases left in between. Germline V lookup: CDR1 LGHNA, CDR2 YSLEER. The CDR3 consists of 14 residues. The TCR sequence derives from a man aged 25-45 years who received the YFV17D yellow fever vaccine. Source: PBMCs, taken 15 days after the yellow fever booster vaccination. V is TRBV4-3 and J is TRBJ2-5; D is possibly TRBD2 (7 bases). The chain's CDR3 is CASSREGRGETQYF. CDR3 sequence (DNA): TGCGCCAGCAGCCGGGAGGGCAGGGGCGAGACCCAGTACTTC.